The 2 T cell receptor beta chains in this list originate from one sample, sequenced in a study of CD8+CD57+ T cells in acquired aplastic anemia. TCR beta VDJ and CDR3 profiles were obtained from a genomic DNA template. TCRdb recomputed calls from the reads with MiXCR, one row per CDR3 protein. The sample gives about 420,000 distinct CDR3 sequences, 65% to 75% of which show up once; approximately 4% is in the top ten. The sequenced sample was sorted CD4+, CD8+, or CD8+CD57+ T cells (not recorded which) from PBMCs. The receptors come from a human donor in good health, serving as a control.

The chain combines TRBV7-8 with TRBJ2-2; D may be TRBD1 (6 bases). Germline-derived CDR1 and CDR2 are SGHVS and FQNEAQ. The V end lost 4 bases, the J end lost 6 bases, and 9 bases lay between the germline ends. This CDR3 spans 13 amino acids. CDR3 sequence: CASSSTGPGELFF. The CDR3 region has the DNA TGTGCCAGCAGCTCCACAGGGCCCGGGGAGCTGTTTTTT.

The chain uses TRBV7-8 and TRBJ2-7, with 9 nucleotides matching TRBD2. The CDR3 length is 15 residues. With V trimmed by 3 bases and J by 3 bases, 6 bases remained unmatched. The germline V gene encodes CDR1 SGHVS and CDR2 FQNEAQ. The CDR3 sequence: CASSLGALAGYEQYF. CDR3 sequence (DNA): TGTGCCAGCAGCTTGGGAGCACTAGCGGGCTACGAGCAGTACTTC.